These 4 T cell receptor beta chains originate from one sample sequenced in a study of cytomegalovirus exposure and HLA in healthy donors. PCR primers comprised 60 Vbeta and 13 Jbeta primers. Assay: immunoSEQ multiplex PCR; the TCRdb copy retains only in-frame clones and omits some. Here the sample spans 60,000 to 80,000 clones, 62% being singletons. The sequencing input was PBMCs. These receptors originate from a man in his thirties or forties in good health and CMV-seronegative.

V gene TRBV30 combines with J gene TRBJ2-5, with 8 bases aligning to TRBD2. This CDR3 contains 14 residues. Unmatched junction bases numbered 5, after V lost 0 bases and J lost 5 bases. Germline CDR1 and CDR2: GTSNPN and SVGIG (reference sequence). In nucleotides, the CDR3 is TGTGCCTGGAGTGTACCGGGGGGGGCCGAGACCCAGTACTTC. Translated, it gives CAWSVPGGAETQYF.

This clone was detected only once. CDR3: CASSLDRGETQYF. As DNA, the CDR3 is TGTGCCAGCAGCTTGGACAGGGGAGAGACCCAGTACTTC. The V gene is TRBV7-3, the J gene TRBJ2-5; 9 bases are shared with TRBD1. This CDR3 comprises 13 residues. Germline loops: CDR1 SGHTA, CDR2 FQGTGA. J lost 4 bases, V lost 3 bases, and 0 bases had no gene match.

This clone appeared a few times. This chain joins TRBV5-4 and TRBJ2-3; 9 bases are a match to TRBD2. Germline CDR1 and CDR2: SGHNT and YYREEE (reference sequence). V shed 1 base and J 0 bases; nucleotides not matched to a gene: 3. The CDR3 spans 16 residues. For the CDR3, the DNA is TGTGCCAGCAGCTTGAGCGGGGGGACTAGCACAGATACGCAGTATTTT. Residues: CASSLSGGTSTDTQYF.

This clone was detected a few times. This chain uses TRBV6-5 with TRBJ2-7; D unresolved. From germline, CDR1 is MNHEY and CDR2 SVGAGI. Trimming stripped 6 bases from V and 3 bases from J, with 15 bases between. This CDR3 spans 14 amino acids. DNA for the CDR3: TGTGCCAGCAGCCCCGCGGCAGTTCGCTACGAGCAGTACTTC. The encoded protein is CASSPAAVRYEQYF.